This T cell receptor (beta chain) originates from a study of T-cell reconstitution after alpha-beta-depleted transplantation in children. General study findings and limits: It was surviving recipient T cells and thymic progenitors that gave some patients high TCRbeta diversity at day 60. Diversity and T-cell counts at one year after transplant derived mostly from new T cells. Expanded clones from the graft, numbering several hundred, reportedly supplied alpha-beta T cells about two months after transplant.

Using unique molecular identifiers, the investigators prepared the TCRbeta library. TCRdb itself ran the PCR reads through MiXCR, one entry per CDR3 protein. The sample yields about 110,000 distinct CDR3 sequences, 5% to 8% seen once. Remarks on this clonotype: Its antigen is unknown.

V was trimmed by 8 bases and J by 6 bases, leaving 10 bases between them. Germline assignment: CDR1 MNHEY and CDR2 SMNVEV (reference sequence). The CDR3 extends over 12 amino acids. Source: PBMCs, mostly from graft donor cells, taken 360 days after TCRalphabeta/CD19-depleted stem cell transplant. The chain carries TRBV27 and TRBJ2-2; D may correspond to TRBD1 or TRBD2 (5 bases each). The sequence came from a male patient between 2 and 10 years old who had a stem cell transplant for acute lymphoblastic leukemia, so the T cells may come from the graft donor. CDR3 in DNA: TGTGCCAGCTCAGGGAGCCCCGGGGAGCTGTTTTTT. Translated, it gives CASSGSPGELFF.